Presented here are 2 T cell receptor beta chains from one specimen sequenced in a study of cytomegalovirus exposure and HLA in healthy donors. Here immunoSEQ multiplex PCR was the method, and the copy in TCRdb shows in-frame clones only, minus some. The data show 250,000 or so clones, about 83% seen once. The sample consisted of PBMCs. Receptors were obtained from a young man in good health and CMV-seronegative.

This clone has just a few counts. This chain uses TRBV29-1 with TRBJ1-6; D gene uncertain. V lost 4 bases to trimming and J lost 5 bases, with 6 bases between them. CDR3 length: 12 amino acids. Germline values: CDR1 SQVTM, CDR2 ANQGSEA. The CDR3 sequence is CSVGQNNSPLHF. In nucleotides, the CDR3 is TGCAGCGTTGGTCAGAATAATTCACCCCTCCACTTT.

The genes are TRBV10-2 and TRBJ1-1, with TRBD1 as a possible D gene (6 bases). V was clipped by 5 bases and J by 1 base, with 8 bases between them. From germline, CDR1 is WSHSY and CDR2 SAAADI. This CDR3 contains 13 residues. The CDR3 protein is CASSPTGNTEAFF. The DNA of the CDR3 is TGCGCCAGCAGTCCGACAGGGAACACTGAAGCTTTCTTT.